The text below deals with one T cell receptor beta chain. What it binds is not known. The data belong to a study of T cells in Graves' hyperthyroidism and ophthalmopathy. In the study overall: At initial diagnosis, before any treatment had begun, peripheral blood was obtained.

TCR beta CDR3 sequences were amplified from RNA transcripts. HTBI primers were the set used in a first-round RT-PCR of the TCR CDR3. One entry per CDR3 protein results from TCRdb running MiXCR on the multiplex PCR reads. The profile shows 130,000 to 150,000 distinct CDR3 sequences, more than 20% of them singletons. Study-wide findings and caveats: Classification by a 13 V-J model distinguished ophthalmopathy from stable hyperthyroidism.

V was pared by 1 base and J by 1 base, with 1 base between. The CDR3 sequence is 12 residues long. CDR1 and CDR2 from the germline V gene are SNHLY and FYNNEI. The gene calls are TRBV2 and TRBJ1-2; D unclear. The sample taken for sequencing was blood. This sequence originates from a woman between 50 and 59 years old with Graves' hyperthyroidism that later progressed to Graves' ophthalmopathy. CDR3 DNA sequence: TGTGCCAGCAGTGAAGATAACTATGGCTACACCTTC. This codes for CASSEDNYGYTF.